This TCR beta chain comes out of a study of blood T cell repertoires in COVID-19. This clone was detected only a few times. Some clones are missing from TCRdb's copy, which holds only in-frame ones; the method was immunoSEQ multiplex PCR. The table lists approximately 210,000 clones, 92% of them singletons. The V gene end was trimmed by 5 bases and the J gene end by 2 bases; junction bases not matched to a gene: 10. Per the germline V gene, CDR1 is SEHNR and CDR2 is FQNEAQ (reference sequence). The CDR3 is 17 amino acids. The sequenced sample consisted of peripheral blood. This sequence was found in a man younger than 40 with acute or convalescent COVID-19. The chain has TRBV7-9 and TRBJ1-5; 9 nucleotides align to TRBD1. Here the CDR3 DNA reads TGTGCCAGCAGCGCCGGGACAGGGTTAATTGGCAATCAGCCCCAGCATTTT. Its protein is CASSAGTGLIGNQPQHF.